Reported below is one T cell receptor beta chain. The antigen is undetermined. The record originates from a study of vaccination effects on CD4 cells after COVID-19. Findings and limits, study-wide: The authors studied few convalescent patients and collected no early post-infection timepoints.

The germline V gene has CDR1 WSHSY and CDR2 SAAADI. This CDR3 has 13 amino acids. Trimming took 4 bases from V and 3 from J, leaving 10 bases between them. Repertoires were generated with immunoSEQ multiplex PCR, while TCRdb's copy carries only in-frame clones and drops some. This sample has 70,000 or so clones, with more than 70% found just once. CD4+ T cells were isolated after about nine days of culture. The source of this sequence is a human donor who received a COVID-19 vaccine. The rearrangement joins TRBV10-2 to TRBJ2-7, with D uncertain. This material consisted of CD4+ T cells from PBMCs cultured without peptide, taken before COVID-19 vaccination. CDR3 protein: CASSGGKIYEQYV. The DNA of the CDR3 is TGCGCCAGCAGTGGGGGAAAAATCTACGAGCAGTACGTC.